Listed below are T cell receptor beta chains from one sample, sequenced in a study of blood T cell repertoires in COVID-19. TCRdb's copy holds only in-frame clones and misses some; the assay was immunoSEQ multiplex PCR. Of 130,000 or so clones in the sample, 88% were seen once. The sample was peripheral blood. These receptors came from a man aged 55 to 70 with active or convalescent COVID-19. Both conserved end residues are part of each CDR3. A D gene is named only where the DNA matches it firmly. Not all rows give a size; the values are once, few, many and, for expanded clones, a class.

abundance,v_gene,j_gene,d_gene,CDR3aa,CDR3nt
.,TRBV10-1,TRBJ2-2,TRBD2,CASSGGRASRTGELFF,TGCGCCAGCAGTGGTGGGAGGGCCTCGAGGACCGGGGAGCTGTTTTTT
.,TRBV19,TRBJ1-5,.,CASSGAGANQPQHF,TGTGCCAGTAGTGGAGCGGGGGCCAATCAGCCCCAGCATTTT
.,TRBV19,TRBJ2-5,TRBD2,CASSTPGTSKETQYF,TGTGCCAGTAGTACCCCCGGGACTAGCAAAGAGACCCAGTACTTC
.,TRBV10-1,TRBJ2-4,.,CASTEPLAKNIQYF,TGCGCCAGCACCGAGCCGCTAGCCAAAAACATTCAGTACTTC
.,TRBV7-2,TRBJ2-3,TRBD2,CASSRIGLAGGTDTQYF,TGTGCCAGCAGCAGAATAGGCCTAGCGGGAGGAACAGATACGCAGTATTTT
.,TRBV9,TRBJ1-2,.,CASSSMSGTPTNYGYTF,TGTGCCAGCAGCAGTATGTCAGGTACTCCCACTAACTATGGCTACACCTTC
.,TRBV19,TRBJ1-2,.,CASSISATANYGYTF,TGTGCCAGTAGTATATCTGCGACAGCCAACTATGGCTACACCTTC
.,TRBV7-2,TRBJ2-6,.,CASSLRRGANVLTF,TGTGCCAGCAGCCTAAGGCGGGGGGCCAACGTCCTGACTTTC
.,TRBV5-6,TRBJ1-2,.,CASSLRRGPNYGYTF,TGTGCCAGCAGCTTGCGCAGGGGCCCCAACTATGGCTACACCTTC
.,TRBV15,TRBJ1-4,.,CATSRDQLPNEKLFF,TGTGCCACCAGCAGAGATCAACTCCCTAATGAAAAACTGTTTTTT
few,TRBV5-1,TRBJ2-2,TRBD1,CASTNRGPNTGELFF,TGCGCCAGCACTAACAGGGGGCCGAACACCGGGGAGCTGTTTTTT
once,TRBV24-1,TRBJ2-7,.,CATSPTSSYEQYF,TGTGCCACCAGCCCAACTAGCTCCTACGAGCAGTACTTC
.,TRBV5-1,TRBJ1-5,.,CASSFGSNQPQHF,TGCGCCAGCAGCTTTGGCAGTAATCAGCCCCAGCATTTT
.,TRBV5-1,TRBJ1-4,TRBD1,CASSSGTGGNEKLFF,TGCGCCAGCAGCTCCGGGACAGGTGGGAATGAAAAACTGTTTTTT
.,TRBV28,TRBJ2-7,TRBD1,CASIPRDRAYEQYF,TGTGCCAGCATTCCCCGGGACAGGGCTTACGAGCAGTACTTC
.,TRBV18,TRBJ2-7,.,CASSSTGGIYEQYF,TGTGCCAGCTCATCGACTGGGGGGATCTACGAGCAGTACTTC
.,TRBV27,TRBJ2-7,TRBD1,CASSPRQGVTYEQYF,TGTGCCAGCAGTCCCAGACAGGGGGTTACCTACGAGCAGTACTTC
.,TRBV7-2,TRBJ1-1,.,CASRRFGGDTEAFF,TGTGCCAGCAGGCGTTTTGGGGGCGACACTGAAGCTTTCTTT
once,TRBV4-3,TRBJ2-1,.,CASSQGRREQFF,TGCGCCAGCAGCCAAGGACGGAGGGAGCAGTTCTTC
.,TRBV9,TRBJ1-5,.,CASSPGEGHGPQHF,TGTGCCAGCAGCCCGGGGGAGGGACACGGGCCCCAGCATTTT
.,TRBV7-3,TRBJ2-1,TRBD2,CASSLSGEGEQFF,TGTGCCAGCAGCTTAAGTGGGGAGGGTGAGCAGTTCTTC
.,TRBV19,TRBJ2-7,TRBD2,CASSYSGRAHEQYF,TGTGCCAGTAGTTATAGCGGGAGGGCCCACGAGCAGTACTTC
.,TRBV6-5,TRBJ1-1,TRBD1,CASSLDRGTEAFF,TGTGCCAGCAGTTTGGACAGGGGCACTGAAGCTTTCTTT
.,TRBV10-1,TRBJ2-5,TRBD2,CASSESASGPKETQYF,TGCGCCAGCAGTGAGTCGGCTAGCGGGCCGAAAGAGACCCAGTACTTC
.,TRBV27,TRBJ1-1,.,CASSLLGGGTEAFF,TGTGCCAGCAGTTTATTAGGGGGGGGCACTGAAGCTTTCTTT
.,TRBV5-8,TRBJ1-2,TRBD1,CASSLDRGRTYGYTF,TGTGCCAGCAGCTTGGACAGGGGGCGTACGTATGGCTACACCTTC
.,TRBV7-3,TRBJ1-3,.,CASSFLGPGLGSGNTIYF,TGTGCCAGCAGCTTTTTGGGCCCCGGTTTAGGATCCGGAAACACCATATATTTT
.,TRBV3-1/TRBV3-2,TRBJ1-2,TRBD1,CASSQGRDRGPNYGYTF,TGTGCCAGCAGCCAAGGCCGGGACAGGGGGCCCAACTATGGCTACACCTTC
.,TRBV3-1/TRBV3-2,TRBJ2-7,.,CASSLRLARSYEQYF,TGTGCCAGCAGCCTGCGACTGGCGCGTTCGTACGAGCAGTACTTC
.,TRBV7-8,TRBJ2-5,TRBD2,CASSSGTSAKTQYF,TGTGCCAGCAGCTCTGGGACTAGCGCGAAGACCCAGTACTTC
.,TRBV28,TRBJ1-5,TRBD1,CASSWGQGATQPQHF,TGTGCCAGCAGTTGGGGACAGGGGGCCACTCAGCCCCAGCATTTT
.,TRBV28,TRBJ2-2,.,CASSSPPSLWGRGTGELFF,TGTGCCAGCAGTTCCCCCCCTAGCTTGTGGGGCAGGGGTACCGGGGAGCTGTTTTTT
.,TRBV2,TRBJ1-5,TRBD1,CASRQTGVQPQHF,TGTGCCAGCAGGCAGACAGGGGTTCAGCCCCAGCATTTT
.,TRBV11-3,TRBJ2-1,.,CASSLASSSYNEQFF,TGTGCCAGCAGCTTAGCCTCGAGCTCCTATAATGAGCAGTTCTTC
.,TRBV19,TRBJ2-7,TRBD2,CASSIGLAASYEQYF,TGTGCCAGTAGTATAGGGCTAGCGGCATCCTACGAGCAGTACTTC
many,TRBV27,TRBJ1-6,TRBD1,CASSTRQGRNSPLHF,TGTGCCAGCAGTACCCGACAGGGGCGTAATTCACCCCTCCACTTT
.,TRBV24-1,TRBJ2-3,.,CATSDFRGSDTQYF,TGTGCCACCAGTGATTTCCGAGGATCCGATACGCAGTATTTT
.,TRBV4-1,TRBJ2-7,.,CASSQPGLSVYEQYF,TGCGCCAGCAGCCAGCCGGGACTGAGCGTCTACGAGCAGTACTTC
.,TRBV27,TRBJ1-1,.,CASSPQTGPAAEAFF,TGTGCCAGCAGTCCCCAGACAGGCCCGGCTGCTGAAGCTTTCTTT
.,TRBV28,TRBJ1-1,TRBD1,CASSSGQAGRIEAFF,TGTGCCAGCAGTTCGGGACAGGCGGGGCGAATTGAAGCTTTCTTT
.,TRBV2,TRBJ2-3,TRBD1,CASSQDRAADTQYF,TGTGCCAGCAGTCAGGACAGGGCAGCAGATACGCAGTATTTT
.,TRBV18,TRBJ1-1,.,CASSRPGHPSAEAFF,TGTGCCAGCTCACGACCGGGACACCCTTCCGCTGAAGCTTTCTTT
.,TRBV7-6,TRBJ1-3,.,CASSFDVVSGVGNTIYF,TGTGCCAGCAGCTTCGATGTGGTCTCGGGGGTTGGAAACACCATATATTTT
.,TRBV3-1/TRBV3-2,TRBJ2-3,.,CASSPTPGSTQYF,TGTGCCAGCAGCCCGACCCCTGGGAGCACGCAGTATTTT
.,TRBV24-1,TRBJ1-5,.,CATSDFGGNQPQHF,TGTGCCACCAGTGATTTCGGGGGCAATCAGCCCCAGCATTTT
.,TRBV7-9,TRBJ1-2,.,CASSPVEQGSGYTF,TGTGCCAGCAGCCCAGTAGAGCAGGGGAGTGGCTACACCTTC
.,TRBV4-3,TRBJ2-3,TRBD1,CASSQVWTPGQGSTDTQYF,TGCGCCAGCAGCCAGGTCTGGACTCCGGGACAGGGCAGCACAGATACGCAGTATTTT
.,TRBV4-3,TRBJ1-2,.,CASSRGENSPYGYTF,TGCGCCAGCAGCCGGGGGGAGAACTCACCTTATGGCTACACCTTC
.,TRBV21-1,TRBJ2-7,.,CASSKVPLGAGTYEQYF,TGTGCCAGCAGCAAAGTCCCCTTAGGGGCAGGGACCTACGAGCAGTACTTC
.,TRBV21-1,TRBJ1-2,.,CASSTSTGGHGYTF,TGTGCCAGCAGCACTTCGACAGGGGGCCATGGCTACACCTTC
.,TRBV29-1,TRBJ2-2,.,CSVRIASAAGELFF,TGCAGCGTTAGGATAGCGAGCGCGGCCGGGGAGCTGTTTTTT
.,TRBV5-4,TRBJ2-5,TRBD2,CASSLVAGAPGETQYF,TGTGCCAGCAGCTTGGTAGCGGGAGCCCCCGGGGAGACCCAGTACTTC
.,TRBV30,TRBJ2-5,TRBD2,CAWSPAGKETQYF,TGTGCCTGGAGTCCAGCGGGAAAAGAGACCCAGTACTTC
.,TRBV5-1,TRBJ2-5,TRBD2,CASSPGLAGGETQYF,TGCGCCAGCAGCCCAGGACTAGCGGGAGGAGAGACCCAGTACTTC